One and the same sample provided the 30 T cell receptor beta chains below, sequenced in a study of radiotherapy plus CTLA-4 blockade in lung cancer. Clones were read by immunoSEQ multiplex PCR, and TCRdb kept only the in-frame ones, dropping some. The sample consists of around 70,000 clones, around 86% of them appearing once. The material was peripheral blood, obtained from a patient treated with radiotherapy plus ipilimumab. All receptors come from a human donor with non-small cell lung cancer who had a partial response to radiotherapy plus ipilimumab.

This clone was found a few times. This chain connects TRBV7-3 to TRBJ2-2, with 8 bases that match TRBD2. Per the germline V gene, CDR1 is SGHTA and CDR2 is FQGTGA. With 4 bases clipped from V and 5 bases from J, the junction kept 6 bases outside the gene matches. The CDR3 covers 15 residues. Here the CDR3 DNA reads TGTGCCAGCAGCTCCGCGGGAGGTCGAACCGGGGAGCTGTTTTTT. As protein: CASSSAGGRTGELFF.

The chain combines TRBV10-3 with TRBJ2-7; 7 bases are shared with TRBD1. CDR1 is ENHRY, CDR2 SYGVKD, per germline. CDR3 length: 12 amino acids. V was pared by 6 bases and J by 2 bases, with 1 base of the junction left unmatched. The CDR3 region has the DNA TGTGCCATCAGGGACAGGACCTACGAGCAGTACTTC. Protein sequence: CAIRDRTYEQYF.

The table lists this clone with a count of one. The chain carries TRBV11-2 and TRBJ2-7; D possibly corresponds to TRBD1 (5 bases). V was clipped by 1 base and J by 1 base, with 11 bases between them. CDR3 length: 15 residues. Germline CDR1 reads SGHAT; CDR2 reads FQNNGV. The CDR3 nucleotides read TGTGCCAGCAGCTTAGGAAAGGGGAAGTCCTACGAGCAGTACTTC. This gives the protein CASSLGKGKSYEQYF. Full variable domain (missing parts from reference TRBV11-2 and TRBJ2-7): EAGVAQSPRYKIIEKRQSVAFWCNPISGHATLYWYQQILGQGPKLLIQFQNNGVVDDSQLPKDRFSAERLKGVDSTLKIQPAKLEDSAVYLCASSLGKGKSYEQYFGPGTRLTVT.

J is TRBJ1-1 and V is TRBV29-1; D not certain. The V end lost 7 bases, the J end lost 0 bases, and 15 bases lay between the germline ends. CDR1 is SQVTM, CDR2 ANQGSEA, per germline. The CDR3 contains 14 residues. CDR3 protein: CSAAEPLMNTEAFF. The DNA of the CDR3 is TGCAGCGCAGCGGAACCACTCATGAACACTGAAGCTTTCTTT. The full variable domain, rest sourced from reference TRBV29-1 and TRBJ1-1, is SAVISQKPSRDICQRGTSLTIQCQVDSQVTMMFWYRQQPGQSLTLIATANQGSEATYESGFVIDKFPISRPNLTFSTLTVSNMSPEDSSIYLCSAAEPLMNTEAFFGQGTRLTVV.

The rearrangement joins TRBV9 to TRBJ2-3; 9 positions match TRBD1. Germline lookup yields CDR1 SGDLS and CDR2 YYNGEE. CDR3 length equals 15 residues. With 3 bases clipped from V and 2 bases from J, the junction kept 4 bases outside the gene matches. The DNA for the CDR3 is TGTGCCAGCAGCGCCCGACAGGGGGACACAGATACGCAGTATTTT. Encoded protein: CASSARQGDTDTQYF.

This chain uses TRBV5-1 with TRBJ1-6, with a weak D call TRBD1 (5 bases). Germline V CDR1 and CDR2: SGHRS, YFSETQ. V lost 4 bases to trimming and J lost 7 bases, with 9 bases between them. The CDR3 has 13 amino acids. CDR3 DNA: TGCGCCAGCAGCAGGGGTGACAATTCACCCCTCCACTTT. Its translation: CASSRGDNSPLHF. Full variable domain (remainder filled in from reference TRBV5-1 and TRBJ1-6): KAGVTQTPRYLIKTRGQQVTLSCSPISGHRSVSWYQQTPGQGLQFLFEYFSETQRNKGNFPGRFSGRQFSNSRSEMNVSTLELGDSALYLCASSRGDNSPLHFGNGTRLTVT.

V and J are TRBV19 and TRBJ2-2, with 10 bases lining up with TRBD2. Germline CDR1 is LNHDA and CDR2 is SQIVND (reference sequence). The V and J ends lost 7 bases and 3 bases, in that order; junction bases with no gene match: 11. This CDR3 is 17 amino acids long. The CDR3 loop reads CASTPGAGGRYTGELFF. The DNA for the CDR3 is TGTGCCAGTACCCCAGGAGCGGGAGGGCGTTACACCGGGGAGCTGTTTTTT.

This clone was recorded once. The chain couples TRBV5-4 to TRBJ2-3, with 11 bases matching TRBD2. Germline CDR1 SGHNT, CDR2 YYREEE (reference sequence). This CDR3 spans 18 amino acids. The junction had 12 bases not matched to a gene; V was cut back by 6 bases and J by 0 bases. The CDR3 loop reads CASTRGGTSGISTDTQYF. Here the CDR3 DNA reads TGTGCCAGCACCCGGGGGGGGACTAGCGGAATTAGCACAGATACGCAGTATTTT.

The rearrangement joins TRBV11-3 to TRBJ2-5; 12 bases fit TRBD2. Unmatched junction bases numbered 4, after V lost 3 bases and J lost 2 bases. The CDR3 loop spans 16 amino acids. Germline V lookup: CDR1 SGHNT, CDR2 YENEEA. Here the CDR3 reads CASSFGLAGLQETQYF. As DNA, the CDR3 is TGTGCCAGCAGCTTCGGACTAGCGGGATTACAAGAGACCCAGTACTTC.

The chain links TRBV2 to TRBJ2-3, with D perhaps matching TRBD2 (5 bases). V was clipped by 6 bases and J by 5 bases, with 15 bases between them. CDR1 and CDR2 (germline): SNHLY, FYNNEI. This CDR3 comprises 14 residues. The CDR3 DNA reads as TGTGCCAGCAGCGGCCCTACGGCGGGAGATACGCAGTATTTT. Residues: CASSGPTAGDTQYF.

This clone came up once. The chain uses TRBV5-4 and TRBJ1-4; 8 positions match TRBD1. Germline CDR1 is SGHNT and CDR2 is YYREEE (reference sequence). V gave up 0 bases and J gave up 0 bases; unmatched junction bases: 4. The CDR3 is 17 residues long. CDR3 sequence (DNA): TGTGCCAGCAGCTTGGCCGGACAGGGAACAACTAATGAAAAACTGTTTTTT. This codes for CASSLAGQGTTNEKLFF. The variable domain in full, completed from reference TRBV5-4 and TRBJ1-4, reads ETGVTQSPTHLIKTRGQQVTLRCSSQSGHNTVSWYQQALGQGPQFIFQYYREEENGRGNFPPRFSGLQFPNYSSELNVNALELDDSALYLCASSLAGQGTTNEKLFFGSGTQLSVL.

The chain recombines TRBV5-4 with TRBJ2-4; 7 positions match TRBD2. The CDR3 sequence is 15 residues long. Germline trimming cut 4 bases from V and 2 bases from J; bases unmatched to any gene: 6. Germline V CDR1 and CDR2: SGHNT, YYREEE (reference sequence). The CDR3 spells CASSPNSGPKNIQYF. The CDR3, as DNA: TGTGCCAGCAGCCCAAATAGCGGGCCCAAAAACATTCAGTACTTC. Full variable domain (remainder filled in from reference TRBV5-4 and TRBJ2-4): ETGVTQSPTHLIKTRGQQVTLRCSSQSGHNTVSWYQQALGQGPQFIFQYYREEENGRGNFPPRFSGLQFPNYSSELNVNALELDDSALYLCASSPNSGPKNIQYFGAGTRLSVL.

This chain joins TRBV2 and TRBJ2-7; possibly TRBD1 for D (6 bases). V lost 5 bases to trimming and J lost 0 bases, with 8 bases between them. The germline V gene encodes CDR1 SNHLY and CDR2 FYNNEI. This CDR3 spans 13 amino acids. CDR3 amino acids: CASSTDSSYEQYF. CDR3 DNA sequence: TGTGCCAGCAGTACGGACAGCTCCTACGAGCAGTACTTC.

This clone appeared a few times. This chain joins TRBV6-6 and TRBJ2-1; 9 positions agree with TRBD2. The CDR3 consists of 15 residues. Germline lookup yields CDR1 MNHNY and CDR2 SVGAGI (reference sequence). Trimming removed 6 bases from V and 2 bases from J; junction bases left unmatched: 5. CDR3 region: CASRGSSGTYNEQFF. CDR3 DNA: TGTGCCAGCAGGGGGTCTAGCGGGACCTACAATGAGCAGTTCTTC.

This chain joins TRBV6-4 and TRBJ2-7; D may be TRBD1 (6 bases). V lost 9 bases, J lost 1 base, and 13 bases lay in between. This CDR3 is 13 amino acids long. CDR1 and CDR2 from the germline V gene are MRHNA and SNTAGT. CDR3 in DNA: TGTGCCAGGAAAAGGACAGCGTCCTACGAGCAGTACTTC. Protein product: CARKRTASYEQYF.

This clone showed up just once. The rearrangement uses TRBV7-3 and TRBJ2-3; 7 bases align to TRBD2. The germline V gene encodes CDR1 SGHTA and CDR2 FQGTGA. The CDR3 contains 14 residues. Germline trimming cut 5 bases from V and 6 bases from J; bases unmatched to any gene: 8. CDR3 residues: CASSPGTTIDTQYF. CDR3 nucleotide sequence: TGTGCCAGCAGCCCCGGGACTACTATCGATACGCAGTATTTT.

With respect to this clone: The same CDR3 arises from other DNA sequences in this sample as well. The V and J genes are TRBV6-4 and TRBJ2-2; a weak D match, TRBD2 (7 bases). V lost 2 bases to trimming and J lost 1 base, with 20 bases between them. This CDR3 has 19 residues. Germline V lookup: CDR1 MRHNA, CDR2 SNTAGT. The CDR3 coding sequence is TGTGCCAGCAGTGACCACCCCGAGGGAGGGGGGTGGAACACCGGGGAGCTGTTTTTT. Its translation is CASSDHPEGGGWNTGELFF.

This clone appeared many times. This chain's CDR3 is CASSLASTGAEQFF. CDR3 sequence (DNA): TGTGCCAGCAGCTTAGCCTCAACAGGGGCTGAGCAGTTCTTC. The V and J genes are TRBV7-9 and TRBJ2-1; 7 nucleotides agree with TRBD1. This CDR3 is 14 amino acids long. Germline assignment: CDR1 SEHNR and CDR2 FQNEAQ (reference sequence). The V segment lost 0 bases and the J segment 9 bases; nucleotides outside the gene matches: 5. Together with reference TRBV7-9 and TRBJ2-1, the CDR3 gives the full variable domain: DTGVSQNPRHKITKRGQNVTFRCDPISEHNRLYWYRQTLGQGPEFLTYFQNEAQLEKSRLLSDRFSAERPKGSFSTLEIQRTEQGDSAMYLCASSLASTGAEQFFGPGTRLTVL.

The CDR3 nucleotides are TGTGCCAGCAAATTAAAAGCAGGGGTTCAGCCCCAGCATTTT. This encodes CASKLKAGVQPQHF. The J gene is TRBJ1-5, the V gene TRBV27, with D perhaps TRBD1 (6 bases). V was clipped by 7 bases and J by 6 bases, with 16 bases between them. This CDR3 is built from 14 residues. From germline, CDR1 is MNHEY and CDR2 SMNVEV (reference sequence).

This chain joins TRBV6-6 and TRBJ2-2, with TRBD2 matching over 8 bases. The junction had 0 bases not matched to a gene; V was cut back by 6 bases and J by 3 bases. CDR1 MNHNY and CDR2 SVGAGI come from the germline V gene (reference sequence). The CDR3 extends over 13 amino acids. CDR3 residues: CASRLADTGELFF. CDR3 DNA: TGTGCCAGCAGACTAGCGGACACCGGGGAGCTGTTTTTT.

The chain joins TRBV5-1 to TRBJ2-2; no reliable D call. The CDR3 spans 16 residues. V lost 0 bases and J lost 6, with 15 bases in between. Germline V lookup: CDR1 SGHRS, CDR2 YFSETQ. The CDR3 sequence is CASSLEGVGFPGELFF. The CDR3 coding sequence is TGCGCCAGCAGCTTGGAAGGAGTTGGGTTTCCCGGGGAGCTGTTTTTT. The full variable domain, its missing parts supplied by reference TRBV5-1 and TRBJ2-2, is KAGVTQTPRYLIKTRGQQVTLSCSPISGHRSVSWYQQTPGQGLQFLFEYFSETQRNKGNFPGRFSGRQFSNSRSEMNVSTLELGDSALYLCASSLEGVGFPGELFFGEGSRLTVL.

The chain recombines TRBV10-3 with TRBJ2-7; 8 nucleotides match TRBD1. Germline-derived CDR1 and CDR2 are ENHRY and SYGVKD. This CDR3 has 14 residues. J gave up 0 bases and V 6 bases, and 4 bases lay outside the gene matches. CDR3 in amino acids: CAISRDRSSYEQYF. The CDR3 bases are TGTGCCATCAGCCGGGACAGGAGCTCCTACGAGCAGTACTTC.

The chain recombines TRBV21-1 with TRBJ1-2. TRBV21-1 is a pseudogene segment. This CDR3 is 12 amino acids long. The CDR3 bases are TGTGCCAGCAGCAAAGTCGGCTATGGCTACACCTTC. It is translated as CASSKVGYGYTF.

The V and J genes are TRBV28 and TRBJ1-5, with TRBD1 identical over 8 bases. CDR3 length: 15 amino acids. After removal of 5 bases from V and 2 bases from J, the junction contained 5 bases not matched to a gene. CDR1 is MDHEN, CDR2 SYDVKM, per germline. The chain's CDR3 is CASSAGGAGNQPQHF. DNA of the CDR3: TGTGCCAGCAGTGCAGGGGGCGCAGGCAATCAGCCCCAGCATTTT.

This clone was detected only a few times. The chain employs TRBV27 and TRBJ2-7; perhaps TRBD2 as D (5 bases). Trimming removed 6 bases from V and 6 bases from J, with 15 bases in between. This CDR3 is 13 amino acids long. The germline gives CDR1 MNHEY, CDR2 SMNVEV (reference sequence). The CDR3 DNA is TGTGCCAGCAGGAGAGGGCGCATGGGCGAGCAGTACTTC. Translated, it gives CASRRGRMGEQYF.

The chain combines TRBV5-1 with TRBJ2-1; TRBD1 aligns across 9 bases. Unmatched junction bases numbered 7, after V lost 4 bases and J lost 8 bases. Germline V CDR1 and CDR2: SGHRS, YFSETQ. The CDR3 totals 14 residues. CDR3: CASSTNRGLDEQFF. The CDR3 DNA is TGCGCCAGCAGCACTAACAGGGGGCTGGATGAGCAGTTCTTC.

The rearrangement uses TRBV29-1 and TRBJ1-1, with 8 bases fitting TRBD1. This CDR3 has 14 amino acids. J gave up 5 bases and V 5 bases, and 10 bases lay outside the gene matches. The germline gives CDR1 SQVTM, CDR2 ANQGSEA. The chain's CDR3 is CSVRTGNSRTEAFF. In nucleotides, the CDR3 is TGCAGCGTTAGGACAGGGAATAGTCGAACTGAAGCTTTCTTT.

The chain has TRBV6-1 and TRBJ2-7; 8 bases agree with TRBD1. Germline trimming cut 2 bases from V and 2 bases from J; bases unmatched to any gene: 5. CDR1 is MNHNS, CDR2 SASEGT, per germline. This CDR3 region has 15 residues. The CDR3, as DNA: TGTGCCAGCAGTGAACCTCACAGGGGGACCTACGAGCAGTACTTC. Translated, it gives CASSEPHRGTYEQYF.

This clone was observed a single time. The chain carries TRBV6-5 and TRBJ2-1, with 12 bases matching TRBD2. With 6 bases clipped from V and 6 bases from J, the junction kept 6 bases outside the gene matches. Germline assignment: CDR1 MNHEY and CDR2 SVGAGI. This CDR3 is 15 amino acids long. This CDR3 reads CASRGLAGSPNEQFF. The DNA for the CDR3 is TGTGCCAGCAGAGGACTAGCGGGAAGCCCCAATGAGCAGTTCTTC.

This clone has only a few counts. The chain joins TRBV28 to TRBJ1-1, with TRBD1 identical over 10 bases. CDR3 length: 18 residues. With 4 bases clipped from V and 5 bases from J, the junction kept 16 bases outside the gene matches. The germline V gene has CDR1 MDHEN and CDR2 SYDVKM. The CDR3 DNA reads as TGTGCCAGCAGTTCAGACACGCTAATGGGACAGGGGAAGACTGAAGCTTTCTTT. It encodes CASSSDTLMGQGKTEAFF.